A selection of T cell receptor beta chains follows, all from one sample in a study of cytomegalovirus exposure and HLA in healthy donors. Method: immunoSEQ multiplex PCR; TCRdb's copy keeps in-frame clones and lacks some. The repertoire table contains 150,000 or so clones. Sequenced: PBMCs. All receptors come from a man between 18 and 29 years old in good health and CMV-seronegative. Both conserved end residues are part of each CDR3. A D gene is named only where the DNA matches it firmly.

V	J	D	CDR3	DNA
TRBV28	TRBJ2-1	-	CASTRSGSSRNEQFF	TGTGCCAGCACCCGGTCGGGGAGTTCGAGGAATGAGCAGTTCTTC
TRBV7-2	TRBJ2-7	TRBD1	CASSSQQDRGYEQYF	TGTGCCAGCAGCTCGCAACAGGACAGGGGCTACGAGCAGTACTTC
TRBV27	TRBJ1-4	-	CASSFRGEKLFF	TGTGCCAGCAGTTTCCGAGGAGAAAAACTGTTTTTT
TRBV6-4	TRBJ2-3	-	CASSQIARSGTQYF	TGTGCCAGCAGTCAGATTGCTAGGTCGGGTACGCAGTATTTT
TRBV7-2	TRBJ2-3	TRBD2	CASRLAGGPNTDTQYF	TGTGCCAGCAGGCTAGCGGGGGGACCCAACACAGATACGCAGTATTTT
TRBV27	TRBJ2-5	-	CASSLSGTSIQYF	TGTGCCAGCAGTTTATCGGGCACTAGTATCCAGTACTTC
TRBV7-2	TRBJ1-2	-	CASSLNRDTSYGYTF	TGTGCCAGCAGCTTAAACCGGGACACTTCCTATGGCTACACCTTC
TRBV9	TRBJ1-3	TRBD1	CASSDRQAGQGLPWGNTIYF	TGTGCCAGCAGCGACCGACAAGCGGGACAGGGGCTACCTTGGGGAAACACCATATATTTT
TRBV19	TRBJ1-5	-	CASRQQRNSNQPQHF	TGTGCCAGTAGACAACAGAGAAATAGCAATCAGCCCCAGCATTTT
TRBV7-9	TRBJ2-1	-	CASTLSGSLNEQFF	TGTGCCAGCACCCTCTCGGGGAGTCTCAATGAGCAGTTCTTC
TRBV5-4	TRBJ2-5	TRBD2	CASSSSLGGETQYF	TGTGCCAGCAGCTCCTCTTTGGGAGGGGAGACCCAGTACTTC
TRBV30	TRBJ1-5	-	CAWQRGGNQPQHF	TGTGCCTGGCAGAGGGGAGGGAATCAGCCCCAGCATTTT
TRBV5-1	TRBJ2-7	TRBD1	CASSLGQGGRYEQYF	TGCGCCAGCAGCCTGGGACAGGGAGGACGCTACGAGCAGTACTTC
TRBV19	TRBJ2-4	TRBD1	CASSIVRGQLAKNIQYF	TGTGCCAGTAGTATAGTGAGGGGGCAGTTAGCCAAAAACATTCAGTACTTC
TRBV7-9	TRBJ2-7	TRBD2	CASSPRIAGALSEQYF	TGTGCCAGCAGCCCCCGGATAGCGGGGGCCCTTAGCGAGCAGTACTTC
TRBV13	TRBJ2-7	TRBD2	CASSLQAGGKYEQYF	TGTGCCAGCAGCTTACAAGCGGGGGGCAAGTACGAGCAGTACTTC
TRBV19	TRBJ2-2	-	CATSTGTTLTGELFF	TGTGCCACCTCTACAGGGACTACCCTCACCGGGGAGCTGTTTTTT
TRBV10-3	TRBJ2-1	-	CAISDTPSNEQFF	TGTGCCATCAGTGACACCCCGAGCAATGAGCAGTTCTTC
TRBV6-5	TRBJ2-7	TRBD1	CASSYSRDSSYEQYF	TGTGCCAGCAGTTACTCCCGGGACAGCTCCTACGAGCAGTACTTC
TRBV7-9	TRBJ1-6	-	CASSARRENNSPLHF	TGTGCCAGCAGCGCAAGGAGGGAAAATAATTCACCCCTCCACTTT
TRBV29-1	TRBJ2-1	-	CSVSEAGEQFF	TGCAGCGTCTCGGAGGCTGGGGAGCAGTTCTTC
TRBV28	TRBJ1-2	-	CASSFLAGNGYTF	-
TRBV7-9	TRBJ1-1	-	CASSRTPGGVGMNTEAFF	TGTGCCAGCAGCCGGACTCCAGGAGGTGTTGGGATGAACACTGAAGCTTTCTTT
TRBV2	TRBJ2-5	TRBD2	CASILAGGETQYF	TGTGCCAGCATACTAGCGGGGGGAGAGACCCAGTACTTC
TRBV19	TRBJ2-5	-	CASSQGWEETQYF	TGTGCCAGTAGTCAGGGGTGGGAAGAGACCCAGTACTTC
TRBV18	TRBJ1-3	-	CASSPLSGNTIYF	TGTGCCAGCTCCCCTCTGTCCGGAAACACCATATATTTT
TRBV18	TRBJ1-6	TRBD1	CASSPTAGTGGDGSPLHF	TGTGCCAGCTCACCAACGGCGGGGACAGGGGGCGACGGATCACCCCTCCACTTT
TRBV5-1	TRBJ2-7	TRBD1	CASSLVGTGGYEQYF	TGCGCCAGCAGCTTGGTCGGGACAGGGGGCTACGAGCAGTACTTC
TRBV7-2	TRBJ1-2	TRBD1	CAASRDRGGGYTF	TGTGCCGCTAGTAGGGACAGGGGGGGTGGCTACACCTTC
TRBV6-5	TRBJ1-1	-	CASSHDTGNTEAFF	TGTGCCAGCAGCCACGATACAGGGAACACTGAAGCTTTCTTT
TRBV7-6	TRBJ1-2	TRBD1	CASSSYQGADGYTF	TGTGCCAGCAGCTCCTACCAGGGGGCCGATGGCTACACCTTC
TRBV7-9	TRBJ1-1	TRBD1	CASSLQLRTGASEAFF	TGTGCCAGCAGCCTCCAGCTCCGAACAGGGGCTTCTGAAGCTTTCTTT
TRBV28	TRBJ1-2	-	CATQTGNYGYTF	TGTGCCACCCAAACAGGGAACTATGGCTACACCTTC
TRBV27	TRBJ2-3	TRBD2	CASTLAGKGDTQYF	TGTGCCAGCACGCTAGCGGGAAAAGGGGATACGCAGTATTTT
TRBV27	TRBJ2-5	TRBD2	CASSPRTSGHQETQYF	TGTGCCAGCAGTCCGAGGACTAGCGGACACCAAGAGACCCAGTACTTC
TRBV7-2	TRBJ2-7	-	CASSLEGTGIYEQYF	TGTGCCAGCAGCTTAGAAGGGACTGGGATCTACGAGCAGTACTTC
TRBV28	TRBJ2-1	-	CASSLPATAYNEQFF	TGTGCCAGCAGTTTACCCGCGACAGCATACAATGAGCAGTTCTTC
TRBV28	TRBJ2-1	TRBD2	CASSFWTSGDNEQFF	TGTGCCAGCAGTTTTTGGACTAGCGGCGACAATGAGCAGTTCTTC
TRBV11-1	TRBJ1-2	TRBD1	CASSPRQGKGYGYTF	TGTGCCAGCAGCCCCCGACAGGGTAAAGGTTATGGCTACACCTTC
TRBV5-1	TRBJ2-6	-	CASSGGFSGANVLTF	TGCGCCAGCAGCGGGGGGTTCTCTGGGGCCAACGTCCTGACTTTC
TRBV11-3	TRBJ2-2	TRBD2	CASSLAGGTGELFF	TGTGCCAGCAGCTTGGCGGGGGGCACCGGGGAGCTGTTTTTT
TRBV9	TRBJ1-2	-	CASSVDAVNYGYTF	TGTGCCAGCAGCGTAGATGCGGTGAACTATGGCTACACCTTC
TRBV5-4	TRBJ1-2	TRBD1	CASSSDRGLAYGYTF	TGTGCCAGCAGCTCTGACAGGGGGCTTGCCTATGGCTACACCTTC
TRBV7-2	TRBJ2-7	TRBD1	CASSRDSGTGYEQYF	TGTGCCAGCAGCCGTGACTCCGGGACAGGGTACGAGCAGTACTTC
TRBV11-3	TRBJ2-1	TRBD2	CASSFQTSSGNEQFF	TGTGCCAGCAGCTTCCAGACTAGCTCAGGTAATGAGCAGTTCTTC
TRBV5-1	TRBJ1-1	-	CASSWRPRNTEAFF	TGCGCCAGCAGCTGGAGACCCAGGAACACTGAAGCTTTCTTT